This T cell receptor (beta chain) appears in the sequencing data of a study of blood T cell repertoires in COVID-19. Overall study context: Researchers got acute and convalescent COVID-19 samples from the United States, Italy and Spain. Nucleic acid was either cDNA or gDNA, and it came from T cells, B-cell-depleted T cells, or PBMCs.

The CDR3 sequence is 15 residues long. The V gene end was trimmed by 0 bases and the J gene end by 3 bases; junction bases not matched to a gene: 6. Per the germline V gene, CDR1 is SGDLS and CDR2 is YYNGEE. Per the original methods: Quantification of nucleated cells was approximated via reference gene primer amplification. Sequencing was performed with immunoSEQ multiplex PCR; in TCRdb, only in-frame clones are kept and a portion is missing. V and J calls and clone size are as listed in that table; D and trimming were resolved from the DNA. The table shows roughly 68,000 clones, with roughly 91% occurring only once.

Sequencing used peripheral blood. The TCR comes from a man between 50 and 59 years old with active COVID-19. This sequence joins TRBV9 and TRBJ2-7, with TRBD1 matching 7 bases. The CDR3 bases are TGTGCCAGCAGCGTAGGAGGGGGCAGGAGCTACGAGCAGTACTTC. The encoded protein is CASSVGGGRSYEQYF.